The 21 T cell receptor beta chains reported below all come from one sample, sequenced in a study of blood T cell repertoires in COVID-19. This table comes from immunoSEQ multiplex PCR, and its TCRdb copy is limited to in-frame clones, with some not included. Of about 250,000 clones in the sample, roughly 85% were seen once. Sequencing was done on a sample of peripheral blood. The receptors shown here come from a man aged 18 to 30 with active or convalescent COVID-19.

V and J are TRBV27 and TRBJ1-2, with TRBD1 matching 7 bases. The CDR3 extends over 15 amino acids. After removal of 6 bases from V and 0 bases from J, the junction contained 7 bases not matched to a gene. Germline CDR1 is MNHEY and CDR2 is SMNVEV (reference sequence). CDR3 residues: CASSETTGANYGYTF. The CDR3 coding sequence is TGTGCCAGCAGCGAAACAACAGGGGCTAACTATGGCTACACCTTC.

The CDR3 nucleotides are TGTGCCAGCAGCTCCGGGGTTCCGAACACTGAAGCTTTCTTT. This encodes CASSSGVPNTEAFF. The rearrangement links TRBV7-6 to TRBJ1-1; D call uncertain. CDR1 is SGHVS, CDR2 FNYEAQ, per germline. CDR3 length: 14 residues. Trimming took off 4 bases at V and 1 base at J, with 10 bases between the two ends.

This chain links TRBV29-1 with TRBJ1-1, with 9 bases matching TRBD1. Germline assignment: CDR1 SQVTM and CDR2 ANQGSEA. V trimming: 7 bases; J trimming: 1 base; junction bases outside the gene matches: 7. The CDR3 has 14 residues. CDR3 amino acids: CSAGQGYRNTEAFF. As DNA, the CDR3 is TGCAGCGCCGGACAGGGGTATCGGAACACTGAAGCTTTCTTT.

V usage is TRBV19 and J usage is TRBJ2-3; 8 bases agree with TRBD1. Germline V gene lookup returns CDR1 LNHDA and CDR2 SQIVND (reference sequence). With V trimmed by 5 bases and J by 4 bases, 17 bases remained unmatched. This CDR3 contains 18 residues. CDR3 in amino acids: CASSFNRGDSARADTQYF. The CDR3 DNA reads TGTGCCAGTAGTTTCAACAGGGGGGATTCAGCACGTGCAGATACGCAGTATTTT.

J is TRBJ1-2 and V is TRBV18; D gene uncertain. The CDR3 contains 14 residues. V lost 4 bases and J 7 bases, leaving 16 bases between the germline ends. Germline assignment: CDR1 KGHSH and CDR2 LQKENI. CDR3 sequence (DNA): TGTGCCAGCTCACGGGAGGGTCAGGTGCGTGGCTACACCTTC. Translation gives CASSREGQVRGYTF.

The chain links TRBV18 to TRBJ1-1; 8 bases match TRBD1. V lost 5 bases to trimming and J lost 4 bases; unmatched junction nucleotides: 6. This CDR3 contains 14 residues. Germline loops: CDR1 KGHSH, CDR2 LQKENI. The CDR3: CASSAFGTGTEAFF. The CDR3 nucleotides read TGTGCCAGCTCAGCATTCGGGACAGGCACTGAAGCTTTCTTT.

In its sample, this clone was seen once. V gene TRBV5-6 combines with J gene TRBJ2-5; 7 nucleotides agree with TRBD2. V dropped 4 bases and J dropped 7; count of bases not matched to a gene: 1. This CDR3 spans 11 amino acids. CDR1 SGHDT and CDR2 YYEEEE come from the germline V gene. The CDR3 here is CASSVAGTQYF. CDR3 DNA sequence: TGTGCCAGCAGCGTAGCGGGGACCCAGTACTTC. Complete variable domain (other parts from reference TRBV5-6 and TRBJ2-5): DAGVTQSPTHLIKTRGQQVTLRCSPKSGHDTVSWYQQALGQGPQFIFQYYEEEERQRGNFPDRFSGHQFPNYSSELNVNALLLGDSALYLCASSVAGTQYFGPGTRLLVL.

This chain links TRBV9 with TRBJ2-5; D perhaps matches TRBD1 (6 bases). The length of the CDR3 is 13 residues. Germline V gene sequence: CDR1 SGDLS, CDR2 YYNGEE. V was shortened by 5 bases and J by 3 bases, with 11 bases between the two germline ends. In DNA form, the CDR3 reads TGTGCCAGCAGTAAGGGGGTTAAAGAGACCCAGTACTTC. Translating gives CASSKGVKETQYF.

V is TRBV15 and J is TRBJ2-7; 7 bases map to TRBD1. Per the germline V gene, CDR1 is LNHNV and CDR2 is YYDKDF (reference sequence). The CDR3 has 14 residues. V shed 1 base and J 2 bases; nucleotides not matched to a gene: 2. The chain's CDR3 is CATSRAQGAYEQYF. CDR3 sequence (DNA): TGTGCCACCAGCAGAGCTCAGGGGGCCTACGAGCAGTACTTC.

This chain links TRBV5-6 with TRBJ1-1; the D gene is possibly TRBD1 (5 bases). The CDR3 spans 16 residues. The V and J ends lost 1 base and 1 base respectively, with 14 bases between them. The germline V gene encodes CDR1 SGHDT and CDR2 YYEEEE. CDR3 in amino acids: CASSLFGGARNTEAFF. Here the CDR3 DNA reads TGTGCCAGCAGCTTGTTTGGTGGGGCGCGGAACACTGAAGCTTTCTTT.

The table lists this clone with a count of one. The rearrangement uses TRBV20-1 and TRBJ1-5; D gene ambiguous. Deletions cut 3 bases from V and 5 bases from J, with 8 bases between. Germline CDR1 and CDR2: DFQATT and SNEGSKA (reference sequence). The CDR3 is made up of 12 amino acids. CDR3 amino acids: CSASPGDQPQHF. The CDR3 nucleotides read TGCAGTGCTAGTCCCGGTGATCAGCCCCAGCATTTT.

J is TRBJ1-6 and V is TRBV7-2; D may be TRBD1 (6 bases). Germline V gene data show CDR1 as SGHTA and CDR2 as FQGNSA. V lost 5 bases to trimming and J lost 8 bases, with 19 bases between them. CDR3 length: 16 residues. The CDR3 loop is CASSNYRKGVDSPLHF. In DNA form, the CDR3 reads TGTGCCAGCAGCAATTACAGGAAGGGGGTTGATTCACCCCTCCACTTT. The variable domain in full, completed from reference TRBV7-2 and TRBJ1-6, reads GAGVSQSPSNKVTEKGKDVELRCDPISGHTALYWYRQSLGQGLEFLIYFQGNSAPDKSGLPSDRFSAERTGGSVSTLTIQRTQQEDSAVYLCASSNYRKGVDSPLHFGNGTRLTVT.

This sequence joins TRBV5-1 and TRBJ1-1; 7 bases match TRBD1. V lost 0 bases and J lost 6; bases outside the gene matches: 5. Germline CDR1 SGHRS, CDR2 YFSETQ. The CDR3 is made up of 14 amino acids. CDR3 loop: CASSLGQGEAEAFF. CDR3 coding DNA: TGCGCCAGCAGCTTGGGACAGGGAGAAGCTGAAGCTTTCTTT.

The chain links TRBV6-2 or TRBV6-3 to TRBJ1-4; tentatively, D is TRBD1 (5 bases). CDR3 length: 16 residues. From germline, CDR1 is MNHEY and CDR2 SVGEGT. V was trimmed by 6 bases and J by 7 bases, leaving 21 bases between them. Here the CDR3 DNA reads TGTGCCAGCAGCAGAGGCGGGGCCTCGGACGGTGAAAAACTGTTTTTT. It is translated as CASSRGGASDGEKLFF.

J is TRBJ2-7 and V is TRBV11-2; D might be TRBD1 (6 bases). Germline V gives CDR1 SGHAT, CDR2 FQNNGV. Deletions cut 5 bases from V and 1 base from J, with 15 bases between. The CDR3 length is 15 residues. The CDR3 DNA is TGTGCCAGCAGCCCTTCCGGGACAAGTTCCTACGAGCAGTACTTC. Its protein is CASSPSGTSSYEQYF.

CDR3 residues: CALSGGGETQYF. In DNA form, the CDR3 reads TGTGCCTTGTCGGGGGGCGGGGAGACCCAGTACTTC. The gene calls are TRBV30 and TRBJ2-5; D is perhaps TRBD2 (7 bases). There are 12 residues in the CDR3. The germline CDR1 and CDR2 sequences are GTSNPN and SVGIG (reference sequence). Trimming pared 7 bases from V and 5 bases from J, leaving 14 bases between.

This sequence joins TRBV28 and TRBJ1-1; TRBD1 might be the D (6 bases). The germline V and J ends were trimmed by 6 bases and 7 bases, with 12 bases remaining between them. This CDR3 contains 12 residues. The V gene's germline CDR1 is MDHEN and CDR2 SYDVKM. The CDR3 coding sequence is TGTGCCAGCAGCTACAGGGAGCTTGAAGCTTTCTTT. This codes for CASSYRELEAFF.

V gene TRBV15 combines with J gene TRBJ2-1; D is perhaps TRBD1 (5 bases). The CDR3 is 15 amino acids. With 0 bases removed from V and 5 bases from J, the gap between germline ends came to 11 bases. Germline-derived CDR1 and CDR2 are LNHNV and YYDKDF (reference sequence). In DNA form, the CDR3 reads TGTGCCACCAGCAGAGATCTCCTAGGGGACAATGAGCAGTTCTTC. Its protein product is CATSRDLLGDNEQFF. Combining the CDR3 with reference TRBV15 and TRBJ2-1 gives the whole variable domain DAMVIQNPRYQVTQFGKPVTLSCSQTLNHNVMYWYQQKSSQAPKLLFHYYDKDFNNEADTPDNFQSRRPNTSFCFLDIRSPGLGDTAMYLCATSRDLLGDNEQFFGPGTRLTVL.

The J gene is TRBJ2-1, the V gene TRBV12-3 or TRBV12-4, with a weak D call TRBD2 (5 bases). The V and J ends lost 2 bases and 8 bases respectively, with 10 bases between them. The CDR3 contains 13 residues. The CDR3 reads CASSLMLADEQFF. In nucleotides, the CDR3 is TGTGCCAGCAGTTTAATGCTAGCAGATGAGCAGTTCTTC.

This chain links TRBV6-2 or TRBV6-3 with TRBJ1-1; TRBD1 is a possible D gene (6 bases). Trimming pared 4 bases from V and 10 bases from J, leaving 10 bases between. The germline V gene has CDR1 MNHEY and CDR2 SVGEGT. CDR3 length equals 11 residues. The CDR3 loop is CASSSFRGAFF. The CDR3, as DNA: TGTGCCAGCAGTTCGTTCAGGGGAGCTTTCTTT.

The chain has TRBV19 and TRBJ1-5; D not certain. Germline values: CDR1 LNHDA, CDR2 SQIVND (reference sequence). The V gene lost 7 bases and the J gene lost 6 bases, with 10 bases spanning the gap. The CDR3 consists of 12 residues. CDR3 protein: CASTLGSQPQHF. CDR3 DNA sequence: TGTGCCAGTACCCTAGGGAGTCAGCCCCAGCATTTT.